The TCR beta chain under discussion was sequenced for a study of T cell responses to AZD1222 COVID-19 vaccine (dated by TCRdb to 2020 to 2023). For context, the study as a whole: A total of roughly 240 trial participants underwent TCR sequencing, of whom some 210 received two doses of AZD1222 and 26 received two doses of the MenACWY control vaccine. Trial participants were enrolled by age into 18-55, 56-69 and 70-plus year subgroups, with 148, 28 and 57 TCR-sequenced participants respectively.

Only one count was recorded for this clone. Its specific antigen is unknown. It has no much larger one-base neighbor in the sample; base qualities were not kept. V loses 0 bases, J loses 12 bases, and the germline ends lie 12 bases apart. The germline V gene specifies SGHDT as CDR1 and YYEEEE as CDR2. Counted from cysteine to phenylalanine, this CDR3 has 12 amino acids. The kept DNA is CDR3 alone, 36 bases in frame from the first base. Points the paper makes about the study in general: After two AZD1222 doses, spike-specific TCR breadth and depth were significantly higher than at day 0 and than in MenACWY recipients. Conclusions about previously exposed vaccinees are limited because only six or seven AZD1222 recipients were SARS-CoV-2 seropositive at baseline. Participants were mostly white British and included more females than males, and it was suggested by the authors that clonal diversity may have been underestimated. Reportedly, close to half of the unique spike-specific TCRs recognized epitopes lying outside the regions that are mutated in the B.1.351 and B.1.1.7 variants. Because no day 14 peak-response samples were available, the repertoires could be characterized only after the peak T cell response. The whole spike protein was spanned by vaccine-associated CD4 TCRs, and dominant responses were seen in regions 160-218 and 743-854. The 56-69-year group was small, and its depth increase did not reach significance, likely because of low power.

The CDR3 regions of human TCRbeta chains were analyzed by immunosequencing. In the source study's methods: TCRs in the repertoires were matched against a reference library of SARS-CoV-2-specific TCRs that had been generated with the MIRA antigen-specificity platform. Breadth was defined as the fraction of unique TCRs that were SARS-CoV-2-associated, and depth was defined as the fraction of total T cells that were SARS-CoV-2-associated. Using the MIRA data, each spike-specific TCR was assigned both to the spike region to which the TCR was reactive and to a CD4 or CD8 class. Log10-transformed breadth and depth values were compared by one-way ANOVA with Sidak's multiple comparisons tests. TCRdb holds this immuneACCESS table with in-frame rearrangements only. Some clones are missing; in checked studies, unresolved V genes explain under half, and the rest has no known cause. The D gene and trimming were derived from the DNA, and the V and J assignments and clone size from that table. In this sample the table shows about 86,000 clones, around 88% of which occur a single time. The biggest ten clones account for 10% of the sample.

The time point label, as the study defines it: baseline before first vaccination. Taken with the paper, the label for treatment or condition translates to: meningococcal conjugate vaccine given as trial control. Samples from vaccinated people were obtained from the UK trials COV001 and COV002, which included a single-blind randomized controlled phase 2/3 trial of AZD1222 (ChAdOx1 nCoV-19) in healthy adults. For TCRbeta chain sequencing, PBMC samples from trial participants were taken at day 0 and at day 28 after the second dose. The sequence derives from an adult in good health. The sequence joins TRBV5-6 to TRBJ1-2, with TRBD1 as a weak D call on 5 bases. The sequences come from peripheral blood, collected on day 0 of MenACWY control vaccination. The nucleotide sequence reads as follows: TGTGCCAGCAGCTTGGATTTTGACAGAAACACCTTC. It translates as CASSLDFDRNTF.